This T cell receptor beta chain was observed in a study of blood T cell repertoires in COVID-19. Study background: COVID-19 samples collected from the United States, Italy and Spain covered acute and convalescent phases. T cells, B-cell-depleted T cells, or PBMCs supplied cDNA or gDNA.

In the original workflow: Reference gene primer amplification in the assay estimated nucleated cell counts. Profiling relied on immunoSEQ multiplex PCR, and the TCRdb table lists in-frame clones only, not all of them. D and trimming were read from the DNA, whereas the V and J calls and clone size are those reported in that table. The data hold 270,000 or so clones, with 84% observed a single time. The sample taken for sequencing was peripheral blood. The receptor was isolated from a human donor in a cohort sampled during active COVID-19.

The CDR3 sequence is CASSLAGQGPYNEQFF. In DNA form, the CDR3 reads TGCGCCAGCAGCTTGGCTGGACAGGGGCCCTACAATGAGCAGTTCTTC. This chain uses TRBV5-1 with TRBJ2-1; 9 bases map to TRBD1. The CDR3 sequence is 16 residues long. Losses at the gene ends were 0 bases for V and 2 bases for J; bases not matched to a gene: 3. Germline values: CDR1 SGHRS, CDR2 YFSETQ. The full variable domain, in which reference TRBV5-1 and TRBJ2-1 provide the parts outside the CDR3, is KAGVTQTPRYLIKTRGQQVTLSCSPISGHRSVSWYQQTPGQGLQFLFEYFSETQRNKGNFPGRFSGRQFSNSRSEMNVSTLELGDSALYLCASSLAGQGPYNEQFFGPGTRLTVL.